This T cell receptor beta chain derives from a study of T cell responses to AZD1222 COVID-19 vaccine. Assay: immunoSEQ multiplex PCR; the TCRdb copy retains only in-frame clones and omits some. This repertoire shows approximately 120,000 clones, around 90% found once; its top ten account for roughly 13%. CDR1 and CDR2 (germline): SNHLY, FYNNEI. This CDR3 contains 14 residues. V was clipped by 3 bases and J by 3 bases, with 11 bases between them. Sequenced material: peripheral blood, taken on day 0 of MenACWY control vaccination. The chain joins TRBV2 to TRBJ1-2; D is perhaps TRBD1 (6 bases). This clonotype originated in an adult in good health. The CDR3 nucleotides are TGTGCCAGCAGTGAGCGGGGGCAGGACTATGGCTACACCTTC. It encodes CASSERGQDYGYTF.